This T cell receptor (beta chain) comes out of a study of molecular identifiers for immune sequencing clone quantification. Whole-study findings and limits: In a background of around 970,000 naive cells, spiked Jurkat TCR RNA from one cell was reportedly detectable. Over 99% of effector molecules, yet under 1% of naive-cell molecules, were held by clones above 20 RNA copies.

TCRdb fed the PCR reads into MiXCR, producing one record per CDR3 protein. This table has approximately 97,000 distinct CDR3 sequences, about 24% appearing once. J lost 6 bases, V lost 3 bases, and 8 bases had no gene match. Germline CDR1 is LNHDA and CDR2 is SQIVND (reference sequence). The CDR3 has 15 residues. Between roughly 20,000 and 1,100,000 sorted cells, with 10%, 30% or 50% RNA, yielded naive CD8 libraries. As CD8+CD4-CCR7+CD45RA+ cells, naive CD8 T cells were sorted. There are a few counts of this clonotype. The target antigen is unknown. This may come from a read error, since a much larger clone is one base off. A read error is likely, as this CDR3 ends without the conserved phenylalanine or tryptophan.

The chain has TRBV19 and TRBJ1-5, with 7 bases identical to TRBD1. The material sequenced was naive CD8+ T cells from blood, with Jurkat cell RNA spiked in. The subset here: FACS-sorted CD8+CD4-CCR7+CD45RA+ naive T cells. The sequence derives from a human donor in good health. Some libraries in this study had Jurkat cell RNA spiked in. CDR3: CASSIHRGWSQPQHV. The CDR3 region has the DNA TGTGCCAGTAGTATCCACAGGGGCTGGAGTCAGCCCCAGCATGTT.